This TCR beta chain was identified during a study of pediatric ulcerative colitis. The study's findings and limits: No controls had the two rectal clonotypes shared by ulcerative colitis patients. Some T cells in rectal biopsies may come from blood, especially with overt colitis.

During colonoscopy, one to two rectal pinch biopsies were collected. Samples were sequenced at Survey level, maximum 500,000 reads. Data came from immunoSEQ multiplex PCR; TCRdb stores just in-frame clones and leaves some out. The sample carries 30,000 to 35,000 clones, approximately 78% recorded once. Germline CDR1 GTSNPN, CDR2 SVGIG (reference sequence). The ends lost 6 bases at V and 3 bases at J; junction bases unmatched: 8. The CDR3 consists of 15 residues. This clone was observed a few times. Its antigen is currently unknown. This chain uses TRBV30 with TRBJ2-3; 11 bases are shared with TRBD2. This TCR was recovered from a boy aged 10-17 years with mild ulcerative colitis. Sequencing input: gut tissue. The CDR3 loop is CACLVAGGITDTQYF. The CDR3, as DNA: TGTGCCTGTCTAGTAGCGGGGGGGATAACAGATACGCAGTATTTT.